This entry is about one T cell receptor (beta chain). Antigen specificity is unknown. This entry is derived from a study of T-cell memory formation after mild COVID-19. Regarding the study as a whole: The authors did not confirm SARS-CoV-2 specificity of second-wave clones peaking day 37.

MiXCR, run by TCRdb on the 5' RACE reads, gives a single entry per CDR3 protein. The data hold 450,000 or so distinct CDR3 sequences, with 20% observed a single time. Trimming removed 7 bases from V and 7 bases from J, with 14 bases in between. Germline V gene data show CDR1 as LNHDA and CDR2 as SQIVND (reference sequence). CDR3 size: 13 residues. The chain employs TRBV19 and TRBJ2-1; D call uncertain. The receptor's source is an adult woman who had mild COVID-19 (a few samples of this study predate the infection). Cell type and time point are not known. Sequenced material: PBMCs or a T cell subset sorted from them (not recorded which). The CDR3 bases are TGTGCCAGTACCGGGCCACTCGGGAATGAGCAGTTCTTC. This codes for CASTGPLGNEQFF. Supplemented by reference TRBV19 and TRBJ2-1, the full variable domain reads DGGITQSPKYLFRKEGQNVTLSCEQNLNHDAMYWYRQDPGQGLRLIYYSQIVNDFQKGDIAEGYSVSREKKESFPLTVTSAQKNPTAFYLCASTGPLGNEQFFGPGTRLTVL.